The 13 T cell receptor beta chains below come from one sample, sequenced in a study of neurological immune-mediated disorders. In TCRdb, the 5' RACE reads were re-called with MiXCR into one record per CDR3 protein. Among about 59,000 distinct CDR3 sequences listed, about 13% were seen once. The material sequenced was PBMCs. The receptors originated from a woman aged 60-75 years with HTLV-1-associated myelopathy (HAM/TSP).

The sample holds many counts of this clonotype. The V gene is TRBV3-1, the J gene TRBJ1-6, with D tentatively TRBD1 (6 bases). With 3 bases removed from V and 14 bases from J, the gap between germline ends came to 17 bases. Germline V CDR1 and CDR2: LGHDT, YNNKEL (reference sequence). The CDR3 consists of 14 residues. CDR3 coding DNA: TGTGCCAGCAGCCAGGGCAGGGGCGCAGTGTCCCTCCACTTT. Translating gives CASSQGRGAVSLHF.

This clonotype was detected many times. The J gene is TRBJ1-6, the V gene TRBV12-3 or TRBV12-4; tentative D call: TRBD1 (5 bases). The V gene lost 1 base and the J gene lost 7 bases, with 14 bases spanning the gap. The CDR3 contains 16 residues. The CDR3 loop is CASSLVTSRGNSPLHF. In DNA form, the CDR3 reads TGTGCCAGCAGTTTAGTAACGTCCCGGGGGAATTCACCCCTCCACTTT.

This clonotype came up a few times. V gene TRBV29-1 combines with J gene TRBJ2-1; weak D call: TRBD2 (6 bases). V gave up 7 bases and J gave up 7 bases, with 23 bases separating them. The CDR3 consists of 15 residues. Germline V gene lookup returns CDR1 SQVTM and CDR2 ANQGSEA. The CDR3 protein is CSARLVSLTRNEQFF. DNA for the CDR3: TGCAGCGCAAGACTAGTGTCCCTTACAAGGAATGAGCAGTTCTTC.

Turning to this clonotype: This likely comes from a read error, as the CDR3 has no conserved phenylalanine or tryptophan at its end. The limits of the CDR3 on the DNA are not certain, so only TCRdb's listed CDR3 is given. The chain links TRBV27 to TRBJ1-5; TRBD1, as called in the table, went unchecked against the DNA. Germline CDR1 and CDR2: MNHEY and SMNVEV (reference sequence). The CDR3 is 16 residues long, counting both termini. The CDR3 protein is CASGKTGGASNQPQHL.

The rearrangement uses TRBV30 and TRBJ1-4, with D possibly matching TRBD1 (6 bases). Trimming shortened V by 2 bases and J by 6 bases, and 10 bases separated the two germline ends. The CDR3 is made up of 13 amino acids. The germline V gene encodes CDR1 GTSNPN and CDR2 SVGIG (reference sequence). CDR3 loop: CAWSTGQDEKLFF. The CDR3 DNA is TGTGCCTGGAGTACAGGGCAGGATGAAAAACTGTTTTTT.

This clonotype was detected only a few times. The chain couples TRBV27 to TRBJ2-5; TRBD1 might be the D (6 bases). Germline V gene data show CDR1 as MNHEY and CDR2 as SMNVEV (reference sequence). Trimming removed 5 bases at V and 5 bases at J, with 15 bases between. The CDR3 length is 14 residues. The CDR3: CASSIMGAGETQYF. Written as DNA, the CDR3 is TGTGCCAGCAGTATAATGGGGGCCGGGGAGACCCAGTACTTC.

This clonotype was counted at least ten times. The rearrangement links TRBV5-1 to TRBJ1-4; the match to TRBD1 covers 7 bases. Germline CDR1 SGHRS, CDR2 YFSETQ. The CDR3 totals 16 residues. V lost 0 bases, J lost 7 bases, and 9 bases stayed unmatched. The CDR3 protein is CASSLVYRGLAEKLFF. The CDR3 bases are TGCGCCAGCAGCTTGGTTTATAGGGGGCTGGCTGAAAAACTGTTTTTT.

This clonotype came up many times. J is TRBJ2-3 and V is TRBV12-3 or TRBV12-4; D unresolved. Deletions cut 5 bases from V and 0 bases from J, with 0 bases between. The CDR3 runs 11 residues. CDR3 nucleotide sequence: TGTGCCAGCAGTAGCACAGATACGCAGTATTTT. Translation: CASSSTDTQYF.

The sample holds many counts of this clonotype. The chain carries TRBV9 and TRBJ2-2; the D gene is possibly TRBD2 (6 bases). Germline CDR1 and CDR2: SGDLS and YYNGEE. V was pared by 1 base and J by 6 bases, with 13 bases between. The CDR3 loop spans 15 amino acids. The CDR3 DNA follows: TGTGCCAGCAGCGTACAGTCGGGAGTCTCCGGGGAGCTGTTTTTT. Its protein product is CASSVQSGVSGELFF.

This clonotype was detected many times. The CDR3 is CASSLVGRRAQETQYF. Here the CDR3 DNA reads TGTGCCAGCAGCTTAGTAGGGCGAAGGGCCCAAGAGACCCAGTACTTC. The rearrangement joins TRBV7-9 to TRBJ2-5; D gene unclear. The CDR3 is made up of 16 amino acids. CDR1 is SEHNR, CDR2 FQNEAQ, per germline (reference sequence). V was trimmed by 1 base and J by 1 base, leaving 13 bases between them.

J is TRBJ2-5 and V is TRBV20-1; D is unclear. Looked up from germline, CDR1 is DFQATT and CDR2 is SNEGSKA (reference sequence). Between the trimmed V and J ends, which lost 2 bases and 2 bases, there was a span of 12 bases. The CDR3 extends over 14 amino acids. The CDR3 DNA reads TGCAGTGCTAGAACGGCCGTGACACAAGAGACCCAGTACTTC. It specifies CSARTAVTQETQYF.

This clonotype was recorded many times. The rearrangement links TRBV29-1 to TRBJ1-1; maybe TRBD1 (5 bases). The V and J ends lost 7 bases and 4 bases respectively, with 13 bases between them. This CDR3 contains 12 residues. Germline V lookup: CDR1 SQVTM, CDR2 ANQGSEA. CDR3 nucleotide sequence: TGCAGCGGGGACGGCTGGGGCACTGAAGCTTTCTTT. This codes for CSGDGWGTEAFF. Full variable domain (outside the CDR3, taken from reference TRBV29-1 and TRBJ1-1): SAVISQKPSRDICQRGTSLTIQCQVDSQVTMMFWYRQQPGQSLTLIATANQGSEATYESGFVIDKFPISRPNLTFSTLTVSNMSPEDSSIYLCSGDGWGTEAFFGQGTRLTVV.

Ten or more counts support this clonotype. V is TRBV20-1 and J is TRBJ1-2, with 7 bases fitting TRBD1. The CDR3 covers 16 residues. Looked up from germline, CDR1 is DFQATT and CDR2 is SNEGSKA (reference sequence). V dropped 1 base and J dropped 7; count of bases not matched to a gene: 15. In DNA, the CDR3 is TGCAGTGCTAGAGTTGCCCCCGACAGGGAGGGGATTGGCTACACCTTC. Protein: CSARVAPDREGIGYTF.